This entry features one TCR beta chain sequence. The antigen is undetermined. The data originate from a study of T-cell memory formation after mild COVID-19. It was 5'RACE with constant-segment primers that produced the TCR alpha and TCR beta cDNA libraries, which carried sample barcodes and UMIs. TCRdb re-called the 5' RACE reads through MiXCR, storing one row per CDR3 protein. The repertoire holds about 390,000 distinct CDR3 sequences, with roughly 15% as singletons. Study findings and constraints: Chiefly within CM and EM were the contracting CD4+ clones; CD8+ ones were within EMRA. CD4+ bias marked clones expanding day 15 to 37, unlike balanced contracting clones.

The CDR3 loop spans 16 amino acids. V was pared by 0 bases and J by 6 bases, with 6 bases of the junction left unmatched. The receptor was isolated from a man between 18 and 29 years old who had mild COVID-19 (a few samples of this study predate the infection). Cell type and time point are not known. The material sequenced was PBMCs or a T cell subset sorted from them (not recorded which). This chain connects TRBV12-3 or TRBV12-4 to TRBJ2-2, with 8 bases fitting TRBD2. CDR3 protein: CASSLAETGGPGELFF. The CDR3 bases are TGTGCCAGCAGTTTAGCTGAGACGGGAGGGCCCGGGGAGCTGTTTTTT.